This T cell receptor beta chain emerged from a study of CD8 T cells in ankylosing spondylitis. TCRdb processed the 5' RACE reads anew with MiXCR; each CDR3 protein has one entry. The sample has under 120,000 distinct CDR3 sequences, around 24% seen once. Germline assignment: CDR1 SGHAT and CDR2 FQNNGV. V shed 1 base and J 5 bases; nucleotides not matched to a gene: 0. The CDR3 is 13 residues long. This clonotype was observed at least ten times. J is TRBJ2-5 and V is TRBV11-2; 8 bases map to TRBD2. The clonotype originates from a male donor with ankylosing spondylitis. Material: synovial fluid, either unsorted or a sorted T cell fraction (not recorded which). CDR3 amino acids: CASSLGGRETQYF. CDR3 sequence (DNA): TGTGCCAGCAGCTTAGGCGGGAGGGAGACCCAGTACTTC.